The 2 T cell receptor beta chains given below trace back to one sample, sequenced in a study of blood T cell repertoires in COVID-19. Using immunoSEQ multiplex PCR, the repertoire was profiled, and TCRdb retains in-frame clones only, with some absent. The sample lists tens of thousands of clones, more than 60% occurring once. The sample consisted of peripheral blood. The receptors derive from a human donor in a cohort sampled during active COVID-19.

This chain connects TRBV5-1 to TRBJ2-1, with 8 bases aligning to TRBD2. Germline V gives CDR1 SGHRS, CDR2 YFSETQ. The V gene end was trimmed by 0 bases and the J gene end by 6 bases; junction bases not matched to a gene: 11. This CDR3 spans 17 amino acids. In DNA, the CDR3 is TGCGCCAGCAGCTTGGAAAGGTCAGCGGGGGTTGGCAATGAGCAGTTCTTC. Translation: CASSLERSAGVGNEQFF.

As for this clone: The sample holds other DNA sequences that translate to the same CDR3. The chain joins TRBV28 to TRBJ1-2; D is ambiguous. Trimming left V 3 bases short and J 5 bases short, with 7 bases between. The CDR3 is 12 amino acids. In germline, CDR1 is MDHEN, CDR2 SYDVKM. As DNA, the CDR3 is TGTGCCAGCAGTTTGGCGGGATATGGCTACACCTTC. Amino acid sequence: CASSLAGYGYTF.